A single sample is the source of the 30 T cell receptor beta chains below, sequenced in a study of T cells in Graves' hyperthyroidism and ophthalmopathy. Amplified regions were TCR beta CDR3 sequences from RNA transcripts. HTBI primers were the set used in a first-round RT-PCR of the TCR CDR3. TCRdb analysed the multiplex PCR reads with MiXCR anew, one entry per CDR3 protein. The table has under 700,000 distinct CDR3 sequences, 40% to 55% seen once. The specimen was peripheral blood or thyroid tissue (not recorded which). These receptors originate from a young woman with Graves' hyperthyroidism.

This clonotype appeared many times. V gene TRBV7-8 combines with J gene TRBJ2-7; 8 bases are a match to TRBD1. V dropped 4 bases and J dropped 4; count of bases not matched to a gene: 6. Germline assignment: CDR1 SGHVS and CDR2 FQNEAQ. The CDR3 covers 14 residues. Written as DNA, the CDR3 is TGTGCCAGCAGCTCCACAGGGGGTAGTTACGAGCAGTACTTC. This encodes CASSSTGGSYEQYF.

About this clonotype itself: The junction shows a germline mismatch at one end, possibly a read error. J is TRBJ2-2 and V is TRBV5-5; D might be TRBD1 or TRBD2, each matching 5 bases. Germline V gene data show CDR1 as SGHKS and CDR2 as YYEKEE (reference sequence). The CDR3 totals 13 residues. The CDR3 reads CASTPRGAGELFF. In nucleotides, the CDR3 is TGCGCCAGCACGCCTAGAGGGGCCGGGGAGCTGTTTTTT. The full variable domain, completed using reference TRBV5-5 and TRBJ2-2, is DAGVTQSPTHLIKTRGQQVTLRCSPISGHKSVSWYQQVLGQGPQFIFQYYEKEERGRGNFPDRFSARQFPNYSSELNVNALLLGDSALYLCASTPRGAGELFFGEGSRLTVL.

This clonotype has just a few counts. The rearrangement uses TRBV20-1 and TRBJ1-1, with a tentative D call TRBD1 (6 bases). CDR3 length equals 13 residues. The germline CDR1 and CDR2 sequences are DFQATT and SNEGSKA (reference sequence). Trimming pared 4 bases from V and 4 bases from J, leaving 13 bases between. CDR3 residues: CSATRGTATEAFF. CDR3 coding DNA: TGCAGTGCTACTAGGGGGACCGCCACTGAAGCTTTCTTT.

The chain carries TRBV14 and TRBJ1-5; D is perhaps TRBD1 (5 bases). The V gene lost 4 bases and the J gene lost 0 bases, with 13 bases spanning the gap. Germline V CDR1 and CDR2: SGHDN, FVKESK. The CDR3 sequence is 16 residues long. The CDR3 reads CASSPKKDSSNQPQHF. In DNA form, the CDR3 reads TGTGCCAGCAGCCCTAAAAAAGACAGTAGCAATCAGCCCCAGCATTTT.

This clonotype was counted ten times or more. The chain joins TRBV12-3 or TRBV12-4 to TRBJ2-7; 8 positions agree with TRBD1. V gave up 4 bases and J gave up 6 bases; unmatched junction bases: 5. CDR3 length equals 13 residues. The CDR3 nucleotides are TGTGCCAGCAGTTCGGGACAGGTCCTCGAGCAGTACTTC. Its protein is CASSSGQVLEQYF.

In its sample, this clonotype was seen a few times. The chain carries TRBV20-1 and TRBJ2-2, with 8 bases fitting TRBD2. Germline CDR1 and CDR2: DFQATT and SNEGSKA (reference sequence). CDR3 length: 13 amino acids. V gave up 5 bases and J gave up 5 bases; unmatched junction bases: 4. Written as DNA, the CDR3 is TGCAGTGCTGCGGGACTAGTGACCGGGGAGCTGTTTTTT. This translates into CSAAGLVTGELFF.

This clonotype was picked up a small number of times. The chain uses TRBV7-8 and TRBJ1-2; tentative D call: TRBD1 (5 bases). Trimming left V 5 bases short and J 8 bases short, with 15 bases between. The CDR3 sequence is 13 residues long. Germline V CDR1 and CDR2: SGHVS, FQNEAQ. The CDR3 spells CASSPGVQGGYTF. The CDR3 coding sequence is TGTGCCAGCAGCCCGGGTGTCCAGGGAGGCTACACCTTC.

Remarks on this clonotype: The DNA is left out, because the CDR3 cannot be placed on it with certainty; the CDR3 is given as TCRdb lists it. The CDR3 spells CSVVVGSGNTF. The V call is TRBV29-1, the J call TRBJ1-2. Per the germline V gene, CDR1 is SQVTM and CDR2 is ANQGSEA. The CDR3 contains 11 residues when both ends are counted.

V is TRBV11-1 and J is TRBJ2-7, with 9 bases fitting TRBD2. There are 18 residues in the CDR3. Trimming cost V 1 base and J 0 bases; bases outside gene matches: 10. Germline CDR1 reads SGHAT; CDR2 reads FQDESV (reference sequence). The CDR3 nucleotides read TGTGCCAGCAGCTTAGGTTGGCTAGCGGGGCGAAGCTCCTACGAGCAGTACTTC. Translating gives CASSLGWLAGRSSYEQYF.

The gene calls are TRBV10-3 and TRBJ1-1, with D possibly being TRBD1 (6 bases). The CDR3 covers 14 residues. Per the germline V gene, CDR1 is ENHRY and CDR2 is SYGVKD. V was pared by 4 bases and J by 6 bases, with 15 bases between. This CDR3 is CAISVPGTNPEAFF. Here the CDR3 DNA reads TGTGCCATCAGTGTTCCCGGGACAAACCCTGAAGCTTTCTTT.

The CDR3 bases are TGTGCCAGCAACCAAGAGGCGTCGGGAGAGACCCAGTACTTC. Amino acids: CASNQEASGETQYF. The chain is built from TRBV7-2 and TRBJ2-5; D gene uncertain. The V end lost 7 bases, the J end lost 4 bases, and 16 bases lay between the germline ends. Germline V gene sequence: CDR1 SGHTA, CDR2 FQGNSA. This CDR3 contains 14 residues.

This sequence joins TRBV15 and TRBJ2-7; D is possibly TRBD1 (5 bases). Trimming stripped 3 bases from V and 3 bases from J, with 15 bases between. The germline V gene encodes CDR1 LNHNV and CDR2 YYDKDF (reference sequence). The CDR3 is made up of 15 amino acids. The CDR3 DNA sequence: TGTGCCACCAGCAGTGAAGACAGTGGTAACTACGAGCAGTACTTC. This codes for CATSSEDSGNYEQYF. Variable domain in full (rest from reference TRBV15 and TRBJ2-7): DAMVIQNPRYQVTQFGKPVTLSCSQTLNHNVMYWYQQKSSQAPKLLFHYYDKDFNNEADTPDNFQSRRPNTSFCFLDIRSPGLGDTAMYLCATSSEDSGNYEQYFGPGTRLTVT.

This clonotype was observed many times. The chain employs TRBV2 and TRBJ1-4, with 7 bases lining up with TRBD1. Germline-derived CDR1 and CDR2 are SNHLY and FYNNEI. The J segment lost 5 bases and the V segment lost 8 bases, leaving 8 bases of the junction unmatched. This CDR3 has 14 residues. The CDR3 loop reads CASRDSSANEKLFF. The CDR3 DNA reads TGTGCCAGCCGGGACAGCTCTGCGAATGAAAAACTGTTTTTT.

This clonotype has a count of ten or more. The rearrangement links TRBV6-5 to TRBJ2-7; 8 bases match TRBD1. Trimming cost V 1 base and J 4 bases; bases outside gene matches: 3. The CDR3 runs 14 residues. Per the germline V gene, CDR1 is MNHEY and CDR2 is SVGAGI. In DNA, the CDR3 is TGTGCCAGCAGTTACTACAGGGGGAGATACGAGCAGTACTTC. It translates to CASSYYRGRYEQYF.

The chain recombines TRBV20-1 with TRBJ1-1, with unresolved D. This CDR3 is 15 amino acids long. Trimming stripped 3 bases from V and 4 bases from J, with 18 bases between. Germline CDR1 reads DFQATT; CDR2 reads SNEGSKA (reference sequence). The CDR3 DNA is TGCAGTGCTAGCTCGGTCCCCCCATGGAGCACTGAAGCTTTCTTT. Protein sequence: CSASSVPPWSTEAFF.

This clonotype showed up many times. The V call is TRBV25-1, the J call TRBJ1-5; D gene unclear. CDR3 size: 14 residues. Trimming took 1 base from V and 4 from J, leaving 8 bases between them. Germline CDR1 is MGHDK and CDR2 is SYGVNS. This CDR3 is CASSESAYNQPQHF. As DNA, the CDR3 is TGTGCCAGCAGTGAATCCGCCTATAATCAGCCCCAGCATTTT. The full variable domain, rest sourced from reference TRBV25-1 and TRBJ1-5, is EADIYQTPRYLVIGTGKKITLECSQTMGHDKMYWYQQDPGMELHLIHYSYGVNSTEKGDLSSESTVSRIRTEHFPLTLESARPSHTSQYLCASSESAYNQPQHFGDGTRLSIL.

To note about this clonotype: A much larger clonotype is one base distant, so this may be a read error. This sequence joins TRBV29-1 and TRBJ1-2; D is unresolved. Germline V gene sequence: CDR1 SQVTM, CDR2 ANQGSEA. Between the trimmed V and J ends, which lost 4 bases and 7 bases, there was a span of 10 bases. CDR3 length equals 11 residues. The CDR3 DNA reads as TGCAGCGTTGGTGGGCACGGTGGCTACACCTTC. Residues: CSVGGHGGYTF. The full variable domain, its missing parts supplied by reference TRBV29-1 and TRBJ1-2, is SAVISQKPSRDICQRGTSLTIQCQVDSQVTMMFWYRQQPGQSLTLIATANQGSEATYESGFVIDKFPISRPNLTFSTLTVSNMSPEDSSIYLCSVGGHGGYTFGSGTRLTVV.

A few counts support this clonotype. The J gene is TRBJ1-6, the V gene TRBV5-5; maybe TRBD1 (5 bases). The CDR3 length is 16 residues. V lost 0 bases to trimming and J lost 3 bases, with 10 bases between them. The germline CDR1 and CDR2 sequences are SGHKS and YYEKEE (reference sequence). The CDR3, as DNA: TGTGCCAGCAGCTTGGACAGGCAGCTCTATAATTCACCCCTCCACTTT. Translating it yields CASSLDRQLYNSPLHF.

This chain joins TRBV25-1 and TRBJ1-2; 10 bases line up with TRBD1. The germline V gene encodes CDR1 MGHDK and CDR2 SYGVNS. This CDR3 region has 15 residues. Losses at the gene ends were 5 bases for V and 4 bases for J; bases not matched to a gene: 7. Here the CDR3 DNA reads TGTGCCAGCAGTACCGCCCGGGACAGGGGCTATGGCTACACCTTC. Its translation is CASSTARDRGYGYTF.

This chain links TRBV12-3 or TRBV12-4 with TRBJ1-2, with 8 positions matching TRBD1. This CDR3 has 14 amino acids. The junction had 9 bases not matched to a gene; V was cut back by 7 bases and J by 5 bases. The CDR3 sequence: CASTVQGGHYGYTF. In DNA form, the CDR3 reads TGTGCCAGCACCGTACAGGGGGGTCATTATGGCTACACCTTC.

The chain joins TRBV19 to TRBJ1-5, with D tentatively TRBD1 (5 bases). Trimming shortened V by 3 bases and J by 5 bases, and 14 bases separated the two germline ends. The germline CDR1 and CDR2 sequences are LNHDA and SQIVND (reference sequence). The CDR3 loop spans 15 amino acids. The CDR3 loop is CASSIRPDNHQPQHF. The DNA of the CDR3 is TGTGCCAGTAGTATTCGGCCGGACAACCATCAGCCCCAGCATTTT.

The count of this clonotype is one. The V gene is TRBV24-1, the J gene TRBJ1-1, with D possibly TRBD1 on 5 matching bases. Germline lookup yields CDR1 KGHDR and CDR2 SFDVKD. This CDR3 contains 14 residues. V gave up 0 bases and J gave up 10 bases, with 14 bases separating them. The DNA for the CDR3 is TGTGCCACCAGTGATTTGCGAGACACCGGGGGAGCTTTCTTT. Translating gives CATSDLRDTGGAFF.

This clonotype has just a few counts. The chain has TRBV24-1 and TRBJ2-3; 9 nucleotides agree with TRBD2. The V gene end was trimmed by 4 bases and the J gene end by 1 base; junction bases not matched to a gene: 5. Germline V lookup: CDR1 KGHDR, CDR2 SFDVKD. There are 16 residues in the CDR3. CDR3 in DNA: TGTGCCACCAGTGACTCAGCGGGAGGCGGCACAGATACGCAGTATTTT. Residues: CATSDSAGGGTDTQYF.

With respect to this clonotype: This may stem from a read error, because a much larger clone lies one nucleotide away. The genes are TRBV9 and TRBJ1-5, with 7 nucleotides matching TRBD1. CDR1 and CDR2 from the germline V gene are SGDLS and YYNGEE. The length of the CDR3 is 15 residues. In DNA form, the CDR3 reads TGTGTCAGCAGCGTGACCGGGACAGCCAATCAGCCCCAGCATTTT. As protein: CVSSVTGTANQPQHF.

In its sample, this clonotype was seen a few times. CDR3 nucleotides: TGTGCCACCAGTGATTTCACAGGGACCGGGGAGCTGTTTTTT. It translates to CATSDFTGTGELFF. V and J are TRBV24-1 and TRBJ2-2; maybe TRBD1 (6 bases). Germline CDR1 reads KGHDR; CDR2 reads SFDVKD. Between the trimmed V and J ends, which lost 1 base and 5 bases, there was a span of 7 bases. The CDR3 consists of 14 residues.

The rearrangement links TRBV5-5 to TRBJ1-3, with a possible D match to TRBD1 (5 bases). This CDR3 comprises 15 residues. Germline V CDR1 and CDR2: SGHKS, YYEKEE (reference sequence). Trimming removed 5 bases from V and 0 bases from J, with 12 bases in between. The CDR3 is CASRKGRHSGNTIYF. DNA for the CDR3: TGTGCCAGCAGAAAGGGACGTCACTCTGGAAACACCATATATTTT.

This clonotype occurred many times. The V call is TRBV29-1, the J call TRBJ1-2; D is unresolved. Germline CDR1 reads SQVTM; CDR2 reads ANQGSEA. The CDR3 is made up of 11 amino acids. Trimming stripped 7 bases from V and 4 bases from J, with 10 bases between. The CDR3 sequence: CSAGGSYGYTF. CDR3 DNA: TGCAGCGCTGGAGGCTCCTATGGCTACACCTTC.

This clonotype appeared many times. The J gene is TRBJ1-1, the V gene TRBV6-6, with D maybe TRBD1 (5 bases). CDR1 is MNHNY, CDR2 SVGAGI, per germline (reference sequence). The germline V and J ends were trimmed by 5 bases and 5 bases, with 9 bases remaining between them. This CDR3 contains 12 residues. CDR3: CASSLTATEAFF. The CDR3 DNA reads TGTGCCAGCAGTCTGACAGCGACTGAAGCTTTCTTT.

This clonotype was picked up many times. CDR3 sequence reads: CSVEQARGYTF. CDR3 sequence (DNA): TGCAGCGTTGAACAGGCCCGAGGCTACACCTTC. The chain carries TRBV29-1 and TRBJ1-2; D unresolved. Germline values: CDR1 SQVTM, CDR2 ANQGSEA. Trimming removed 2 bases from V and 8 bases from J, with 9 bases in between. The CDR3 covers 11 residues.

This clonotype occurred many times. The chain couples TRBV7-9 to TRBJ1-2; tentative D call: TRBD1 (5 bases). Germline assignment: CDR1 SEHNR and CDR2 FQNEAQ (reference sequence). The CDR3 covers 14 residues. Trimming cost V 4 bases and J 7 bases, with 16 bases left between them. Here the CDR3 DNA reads TGTGCCAGCAGCTCCCCGACAGACCTCTCTGGCTACACCTTC. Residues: CASSSPTDLSGYTF.